This T cell receptor beta chain stems from a study of blood T cell repertoires in COVID-19 (dated by TCRdb to about 2020). At the level of the whole study: Collaborator samples came from the United States, Italy and Spain and covered acute and convalescent phases of COVID-19. The prospective study material was composed of cDNA or gDNA derived from T cells, B-cell-depleted T cells, or PBMCs. Subjects who had been exposed to COVID-19, were actively infected with it, or had recovered from it provided the deeply sampled blood TCRbeta repertoires that made up the dataset. The repertoires were released in a freely available public database meant as a resource for research on the immune response to SARS-CoV-2. The samples were drawn from the first 160 participants of the ongoing ImmuneRACE study and from more than 1,000 subjects provided by 6 global collaborators. Sample metadata almost always included a de-identified subject ID, COVID-19 status, age in years and sex. HLA class I and class II types, where available, came from metadata supplied by the sample provider rather than from assay-based typing.

The full study reports these points: How much clinical and demographic metadata was included differed by source and by participant, and the metadata was provided uncurated.

Participants in the prospective study were enrolled through a virtual design, were aged about 18 to 90 years, and lived in approximately 25 United States geographic areas. In the prospective study, participants were assigned to cohorts based on the clinical history participants reported in a screening survey and a study questionnaire. Recovered participants in ImmuneRACE Cohort 3 were defined as having two consecutive negative NP/OP PCR tests, clearance from a healthcare professional, or resolution of symptoms. In the prospective study, whole blood, serum and a nasopharyngeal or oropharyngeal swab were collected from each participant by mobile phlebotomists. Over a roughly two-month period, participants in the prospective study had the option of providing additional blood draws and questionnaires. Prospective study blood samples were shipped either frozen or at room temperature before DNA extraction.

The immunoSEQ Assay, a bias-controlled multiplex PCR, was used to amplify TCRbeta CDR3 regions from genomic DNA. Regarding the original processing steps: Within the assay, amplification of reference gene primers was used to estimate how many nucleated cells each sample contained. Sequence reads were collapsed and filtered to measure the absolute abundance of every unique TCRbeta CDR3 rearrangement. For each sample, productive Simpson clonality was calculated as the square root of Simpson's diversity index over productive rearrangements. TCRdb holds this immuneACCESS table with in-frame rearrangements only. Some clones are missing; in checked studies, unresolved V genes explain under half, and the rest has no known cause. V and J calls and clone size are as listed in that table; D and trimming were resolved from the DNA. Across this sample there are 270,000 or so clones, with 86% seen only once. Over 2% of the sample is taken by the ten largest.

A note on this clone: Its antigen remains unidentified. The record has no base qualities; no much larger clone is one base away.

Sequenced sample: PBMCs or T cells enriched from blood (not recorded which). The sequence was obtained from a woman younger than 35 who had recovered from COVID-19.

The sequenced DNA is TGTGCCAGCAGCCCGACGGGACTAGCGGGGGGGAGCACAGATACGCAGTATTTT. Translated, it reads CASSPTGLAGGSTDTQYF. The V and J segments used are TRBV27 and TRBJ2-3; 16 middle bases align to TRBD2. CDR1 and CDR2, per the germline V gene (reference sequence), are MNHEY and SMNVEV. After removal of 6 bases from V and 0 bases from J, the junction retains 6 bases not matched to a gene. The CDR3, from cysteine to phenylalanine, totals 18 residues. Here the CDR3 DNA is all that survives: 54 bases in frame from base 1.